Following are 26 T cell receptor beta chains from one sample sequenced in a study of long-term antiretroviral therapy in people with HIV (dated by TCRdb to the early 2020s). The immunoSEQ hsTCRB v3.0 assay was used at survey level resolution for TRB variable region sequencing. This immuneACCESS table, as held by TCRdb, lists in-frame sequences with V and J called but not all clones. Of the missing ones, under half trace to an unresolved V gene in checked studies; the others have no known cause. The sample data list about 9,700 clones, and around 70% of these were observed just once. The ten largest clones capture 20% of the sample. Source: unsorted PBMCs, taken 1.8 years before starting antiretroviral therapy. These receptor sequences come from a man aged 35-49 years with HIV.

This clone was observed a handful of times. This chain uses TRBV7-3 with TRBJ2-2; 12 nucleotides agree with TRBD1. V lost 5 bases, J lost 2 bases, and 3 bases stayed unmatched. The CDR3 contains 16 residues. The V gene's germline CDR1 is SGHTA and CDR2 FQGTGA. The CDR3, as DNA: TGTGCCAGCAGCAAAGGGACAGGGGGCAACACCGGGGAGCTGTTTTTT. Translation gives CASSKGTGGNTGELFF. Full variable domain (remainder filled in from reference TRBV7-3 and TRBJ2-2): GAGVSQTPSNKVTEKGKYVELRCDPISGHTALYWYRQSLGQGPEFLIYFQGTGAADDSGLPNDRFFAVRPEGSVSTLKIQRTERGDSAVYLCASSKGTGGNTGELFFGEGSRLTVL.

This rearrangement joins TRBV9 to TRBJ1-4; 8 nucleotides line up with TRBD1. Germline V CDR1 and CDR2: SGDLS, YYNGEE. This CDR3 is built from 14 residues. The V gene end was trimmed by 2 bases and the J gene end by 7 bases; junction bases not matched to a gene: 4. The CDR3 here is CASSVQGAGEKLFF. For the CDR3, the DNA is TGTGCCAGCAGCGTTCAGGGGGCAGGTGAAAAACTGTTTTTT.

This chain uses TRBV5-1 with TRBJ1-2; TRBD1 might be the D (5 bases). The germline V gene has CDR1 SGHRS and CDR2 YFSETQ. The CDR3 is 14 residues long. V dropped 6 bases and J dropped 2 bases, with 14 bases sitting between them. CDR3 in DNA: TGCGCCAGCAAGGTTCAATGGGGCAACTATGGCTACACCTTC. Encoded protein: CASKVQWGNYGYTF.

The V and J genes are TRBV11-3 and TRBJ1-3; tentatively, D is TRBD1 (5 bases). CDR3 length: 16 amino acids. CDR1 is SGHNT, CDR2 YENEEA, per germline. Trimming took off 3 bases at V and 4 bases at J, with 16 bases between the two ends. This CDR3 reads CASSLSGTTGGNTIYF. The DNA for the CDR3 is TGTGCCAGCAGCTTGTCCGGGACCACGGGCGGAAACACCATATATTTT.

V is TRBV5-1 and J is TRBJ1-1, with D tentatively TRBD1 (5 bases). Germline CDR1 and CDR2: SGHRS and YFSETQ. Trimming pared 0 bases from V and 5 bases from J, leaving 11 bases between. This CDR3 has 14 residues. CDR3 sequence reads: CASSLDGQETEAFF. DNA of the CDR3: TGCGCCAGCAGCTTGGATGGACAAGAGACTGAAGCTTTCTTT. The full variable domain, with the rest looked up from reference TRBV5-1 and TRBJ1-1, is KAGVTQTPRYLIKTRGQQVTLSCSPISGHRSVSWYQQTPGQGLQFLFEYFSETQRNKGNFPGRFSGRQFSNSRSEMNVSTLELGDSALYLCASSLDGQETEAFFGQGTRLTVV.

The gene calls are TRBV2 and TRBJ2-6; TRBD1 is a possible D gene (7 bases). The germline V and J ends were trimmed by 6 bases and 19 bases, with 19 bases remaining between them. Germline V gene lookup returns CDR1 SNHLY and CDR2 FYNNEI. This CDR3 region has 12 residues. The CDR3 DNA is TGTGCCAGCAGCCCAGGGGGGTCAAGGATTACTTTC. Amino acid sequence: CASSPGGSRITF.

The CDR3 DNA follows: TGCGCCAGCAGCCCTGTCAGCGGAACCCCGGCGAGCTACACCTTC. Translation gives CASSPVSGTPASYTF. This chain joins TRBV5-1 and TRBJ1-2; unclear D gene. V shed 4 bases and J shed 9 bases, with 22 bases lying between them. Germline CDR1 reads SGHRS; CDR2 reads YFSETQ. The CDR3 contains 15 residues.

This clone was recorded a few times. This chain joins TRBV28 and TRBJ2-7; the match to TRBD1 covers 7 bases. J lost 3 bases, V lost 5 bases, and 13 bases had no gene match. Germline V CDR1 and CDR2: MDHEN, SYDVKM. This CDR3 spans 16 amino acids. The CDR3: CASSPLSQGSDYEQYF. CDR3 in DNA: TGTGCCAGCAGTCCCCTTTCACAGGGGTCGGACTACGAGCAGTACTTC.

This clone was detected only a few times. This chain links TRBV7-8 with TRBJ1-5; 9 bases line up with TRBD1. The CDR3 runs to 19 residues. Losses at the gene ends were 2 bases for V and 0 bases for J; bases not matched to a gene: 11. Germline values: CDR1 SGHVS, CDR2 FQNEAQ. The CDR3, as DNA: TGTGCCAGCAGCTTAACGGCCGGGACAGGGTCCTATAGCAATCAGCCCCAGCATTTT. This encodes CASSLTAGTGSYSNQPQHF.

This clone occurred once. This chain connects TRBV30 to TRBJ2-2, with D possibly called TRBD1 or TRBD2 (5 bases each). The CDR3 is 13 residues long. Trimming pared 8 bases from V and 5 bases from J, leaving 15 bases between. Looked up from germline, CDR1 is GTSNPN and CDR2 is SVGIG (reference sequence). CDR3 amino acids: CARRTLGTGELFF. As DNA, the CDR3 is TGTGCCCGACGGACACTAGGTACCGGGGAGCTGTTTTTT.

The V and J genes are TRBV4-1 and TRBJ1-2, with D tentatively TRBD1 (5 bases). The germline V gene encodes CDR1 MGHRA and CDR2 YSYEKL. Trimming shortened V by 1 base and J by 1 base, and 16 bases separated the two germline ends. The CDR3 covers 17 residues. The CDR3 DNA reads TGCGCCAGCAGCCAAGTGGAGGGGTCTACAGTTAACTATGGCTACACCTTC. Translated, it gives CASSQVEGSTVNYGYTF.

The chain combines TRBV2 with TRBJ1-3; D is ambiguous. V was trimmed by 3 bases and J by 0 bases, leaving 9 bases between them. The CDR3 extends over 15 amino acids. The V gene's germline CDR1 is SNHLY and CDR2 FYNNEI. CDR3 region: CASSEEVLSGNTIYF. The DNA of the CDR3 is TGTGCCAGCAGTGAGGAGGTCCTCTCTGGAAACACCATATATTTT.

This chain links TRBV7-9 with TRBJ2-3; the D is unclear. The germline V gene encodes CDR1 SEHNR and CDR2 FQNEAQ (reference sequence). The CDR3 totals 14 residues. V was shortened by 1 base and J by 1 base, with 6 bases between the two germline ends. CDR3 loop: CASSLVQGTDTQYF. In nucleotides, the CDR3 is TGTGCCAGCAGCTTAGTGCAGGGCACAGATACGCAGTATTTT. The full variable domain, completed using reference TRBV7-9 and TRBJ2-3, is DTGVSQNPRHKITKRGQNVTFRCDPISEHNRLYWYRQTLGQGPEFLTYFQNEAQLEKSRLLSDRFSAERPKGSFSTLEIQRTEQGDSAMYLCASSLVQGTDTQYFGPGTRLTVL.

The chain joins TRBV15 to TRBJ1-1, with D uncertain. From germline, CDR1 is LNHNV and CDR2 YYDKDF (reference sequence). There are 13 residues in the CDR3. V was cut by 8 bases and J by 1 base, with 11 bases left in between. In DNA, the CDR3 is TGTGCCACCTCGGATGAATGGAACACTGAAGCTTTCTTT. Translating it yields CATSDEWNTEAFF.

In its sample, this clone was seen once. V usage is TRBV13 and J usage is TRBJ1-1; the match to TRBD1 covers 7 bases. J was trimmed by 0 bases and V by 3 bases; bases with no gene match: 10. Germline V gene data show CDR1 as PRHDT and CDR2 as FYEKMQ (reference sequence). The CDR3 totals 17 residues. CDR3 residues: CASSFRGQGPMNTEAFF. CDR3 in DNA: TGTGCCAGCAGCTTTAGGGGGCAAGGCCCCATGAACACTGAAGCTTTCTTT.

The chain recombines TRBV5-1 with TRBJ1-2; no firm D call. The CDR3 consists of 14 residues. The V gene lost 4 bases and the J gene lost 5 bases, with 15 bases spanning the gap. From germline, CDR1 is SGHRS and CDR2 YFSETQ. CDR3 region: CASSVPESGYGYTF. The CDR3 bases are TGCGCCAGCAGCGTACCCGAGTCTGGGTATGGCTACACCTTC.

The CDR3: CASSLGTGDTGELFF. In DNA form, the CDR3 reads TGTGCCAGCAGCTTGGGGACAGGGGACACCGGGGAGCTGTTTTTT. This sequence joins TRBV7-9 and TRBJ2-2; 10 positions agree with TRBD1. CDR3 size: 15 residues. Unmatched junction bases numbered 1, after V lost 3 bases and J lost 3 bases. Germline CDR1 is SEHNR and CDR2 is FQNEAQ (reference sequence).

V is TRBV5-6 and J is TRBJ1-5, with 8 bases matching TRBD1. Germline CDR1 is SGHDT and CDR2 is YYEEEE. The CDR3 contains 14 residues. Germline trimming cut 3 bases from V and 2 bases from J; bases unmatched to any gene: 1. CDR3 sequence reads: CASSSGQGNQPQHF. CDR3 sequence (DNA): TGTGCCAGCAGCTCGGGACAGGGCAATCAGCCCCAGCATTTT.

This chain joins TRBV30 and TRBJ1-1; D call uncertain. V was pared by 3 bases and J by 0 bases, with 11 bases between. From germline, CDR1 is GTSNPN and CDR2 SVGIG (reference sequence). The CDR3 loop spans 14 amino acids. CDR3 sequence reads: CAWRGGQLNTEAFF. The CDR3 DNA is TGTGCCTGGAGGGGCGGGCAGTTGAACACTGAAGCTTTCTTT. The entire variable domain, with the rest obtained from reference TRBV30 and TRBJ1-1, is as follows: SQTIHQWPATLVQPVGSPLSLECTVEGTSNPNLYWYRQAAGRGLQLLFYSVGIGQISSEVPQNLSASRPQDRQFILSSKKLLLSDSGFYLCAWRGGQLNTEAFFGQGTRLTVV.

This chain connects TRBV10-3 to TRBJ2-2; D gene uncertain. The CDR3 sequence is 15 residues long. Trimming removed 2 bases at V and 2 bases at J, with 9 bases between. The germline V gene encodes CDR1 ENHRY and CDR2 SYGVKD. The CDR3 protein is CAISERAVNTGELFF. For the CDR3, the DNA is TGTGCCATCAGTGAGAGGGCAGTCAACACCGGGGAGCTGTTTTTT.

This clone was recorded a few times. The chain has TRBV19 and TRBJ2-7; D gene unclear. Per germline, CDR1 LNHDA and CDR2 SQIVND (reference sequence). This CDR3 spans 13 amino acids. V shed 3 bases and J shed 2 bases, with 8 bases lying between them. The chain's CDR3 is CASSIGSAYEQYF. The CDR3 DNA reads as TGTGCCAGTAGTATCGGCAGTGCCTACGAGCAGTACTTC.

The chain recombines TRBV11-1 with TRBJ2-2; TRBD1 aligns across 9 bases. Germline CDR1 SGHAT, CDR2 FQDESV (reference sequence). The junction had 7 bases not matched to a gene; V was cut back by 0 bases and J by 5 bases. The CDR3 contains 17 residues. The CDR3 region has the DNA TGTGCCAGCAGCTTAGCTACAGGGGGCGGCCGTACCGGGGAGCTGTTTTTT. It is translated as CASSLATGGGRTGELFF. Full variable domain (outside the CDR3, taken from reference TRBV11-1 and TRBJ2-2): EAEVAQSPRYKITEKSQAVAFWCDPISGHATLYWYRQILGQGPELLVQFQDESVVDDSQLPKDRFSAERLKGVDSTLKIQPAELGDSAMYLCASSLATGGGRTGELFFGEGSRLTVL.

In the case of this clone: At one of its ends the junction is not consistent with the germline gene, which may arise from a read error. The chain recombines TRBV23-1 with TRBJ2-3, with 12 bases fitting TRBD1. TRBV23-1 is designated an ORF whose function remains uncertain. The CDR3 has 21 amino acids. The DNA of the CDR3 is TGCGCCAGCAGTCATTCCATGGGGTATGGTCCGGGACAGGGGGCCTCCCGGGCAGTTGATTTT. The encoded protein is CASSHSMGYGPGQGASRAVDF.

The chain has TRBV5-8 and TRBJ1-1; 8 nucleotides line up with TRBD1. The V gene end was trimmed by 0 bases and the J gene end by 3 bases; junction bases not matched to a gene: 4. The CDR3 extends over 15 amino acids. The V gene's germline CDR1 is SGHTS and CDR2 YDEGEE. CDR3 in DNA: TGTGCCAGCAGCTTGGGGCAGGGGGCGGACACTGAAGCTTTCTTT. Translating it yields CASSLGQGADTEAFF.

The chain recombines TRBV7-7 with TRBJ2-2; D may be TRBD1 (6 bases). The germline V and J ends were trimmed by 2 bases and 4 bases, with 11 bases remaining between them. Germline loops: CDR1 SSHAT, CDR2 FNYEAQ (reference sequence). This CDR3 is built from 15 residues. The CDR3 nucleotides read TGTGCCAGCAGCTTATATACAGGGCTCACCGGGGAGCTGTTTTTT. Protein product: CASSLYTGLTGELFF.

This clone has only one observation. V and J are TRBV27 and TRBJ2-7; D is perhaps TRBD1 (5 bases). CDR3 length equals 13 residues. Per the germline V gene, CDR1 is MNHEY and CDR2 is SMNVEV (reference sequence). Trimming removed 6 bases from V and 2 bases from J, with 11 bases in between. Written as DNA, the CDR3 is TGTGCCAGCAGCTCCGACAGCGCCTACGAGCAGTACTTC. It is translated as CASSSDSAYEQYF.